One T cell receptor beta chain is described in this entry. This entry belongs to a study of shared clonotypes between healthy human individuals. Measured with immunoSEQ multiplex PCR; TCRdb has only the in-frame clones, and not every one. The repertoire consists of about 770,000 clones, with approximately 77% occurring once and the leading ten covering about 1.8%. The V gene's germline CDR1 is LNHDA and CDR2 SQIVND (reference sequence). The length of the CDR3 is 15 residues. This rearrangement joins TRBV19 to TRBJ2-5, with 7 bases aligning to TRBD2. The J call could be wrong; TRBJ2-7 is a better fit for the DNA end. The TCR was taken from a woman aged 25 to 39 in good health. What was sequenced was memory CD4+ T cells sorted from blood. Subset here: CD45RA-negative fraction. This CDR3 reads CASSMGGRARDEQYF. In DNA form, the CDR3 reads TGTGCCAGTAGTATGGGAGGGAGGGCTCGGGACGAGCAGTACTTC.